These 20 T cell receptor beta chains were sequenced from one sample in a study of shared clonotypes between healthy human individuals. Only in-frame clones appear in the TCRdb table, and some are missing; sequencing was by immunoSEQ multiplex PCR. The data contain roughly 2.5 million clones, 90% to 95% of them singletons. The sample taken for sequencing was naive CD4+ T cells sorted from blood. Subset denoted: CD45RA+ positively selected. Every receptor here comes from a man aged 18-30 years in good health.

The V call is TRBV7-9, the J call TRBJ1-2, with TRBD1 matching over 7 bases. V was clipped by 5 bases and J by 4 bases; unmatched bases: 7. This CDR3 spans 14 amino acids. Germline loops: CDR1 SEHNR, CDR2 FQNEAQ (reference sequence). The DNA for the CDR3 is TGTGCCAGCAGCCCCGGGGGACAGTTCTATGGCTACACCTTC. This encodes CASSPGGQFYGYTF.

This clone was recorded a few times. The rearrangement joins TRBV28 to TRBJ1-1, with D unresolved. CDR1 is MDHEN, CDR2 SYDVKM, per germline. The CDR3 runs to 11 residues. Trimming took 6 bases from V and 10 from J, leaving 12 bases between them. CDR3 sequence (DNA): TGTGCCAGCAGCCACTCCGCTCCAGCTTTCTTT. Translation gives CASSHSAPAFF.

The CDR3 DNA reads TGTGCCATCAGTGAGTTTATTAGCGGGAGCGTTCAAGAGACCCAGTACTTC. Its protein is CAISEFISGSVQETQYF. The gene calls are TRBV10-3 and TRBJ2-5, with 9 bases identical to TRBD2. The germline CDR1 and CDR2 sequences are ENHRY and SYGVKD. The CDR3 loop spans 17 amino acids. Losses at the gene ends were 1 base for V and 2 bases for J; bases not matched to a gene: 8.

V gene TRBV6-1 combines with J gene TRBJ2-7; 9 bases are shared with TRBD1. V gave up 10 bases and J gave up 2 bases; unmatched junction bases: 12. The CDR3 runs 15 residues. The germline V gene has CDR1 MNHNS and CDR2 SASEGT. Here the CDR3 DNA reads TGTGCCACCTTTGACAGGGGGACCCCAACCTACGAGCAGTACTTC. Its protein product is CATFDRGTPTYEQYF.

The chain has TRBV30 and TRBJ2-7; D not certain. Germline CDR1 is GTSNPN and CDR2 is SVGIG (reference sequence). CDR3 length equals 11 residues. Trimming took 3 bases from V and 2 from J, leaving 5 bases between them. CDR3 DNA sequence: TGTGCCTGGAGGGCGACCTACGAGCAGTACTTC. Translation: CAWRATYEQYF.

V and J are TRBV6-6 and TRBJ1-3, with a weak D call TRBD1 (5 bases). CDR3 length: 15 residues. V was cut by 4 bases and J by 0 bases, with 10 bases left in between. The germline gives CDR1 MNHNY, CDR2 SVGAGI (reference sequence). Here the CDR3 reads CASSWGRFSGNTIYF. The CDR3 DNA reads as TGTGCCAGCAGTTGGGGACGGTTCTCTGGAAACACCATATATTTT.

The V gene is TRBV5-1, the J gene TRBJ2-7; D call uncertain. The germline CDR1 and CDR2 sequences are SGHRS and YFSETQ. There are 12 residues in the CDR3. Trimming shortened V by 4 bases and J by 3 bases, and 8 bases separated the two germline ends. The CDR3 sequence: CASSGPVYEQYF. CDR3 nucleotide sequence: TGCGCCAGCAGCGGCCCAGTCTACGAGCAGTACTTC.

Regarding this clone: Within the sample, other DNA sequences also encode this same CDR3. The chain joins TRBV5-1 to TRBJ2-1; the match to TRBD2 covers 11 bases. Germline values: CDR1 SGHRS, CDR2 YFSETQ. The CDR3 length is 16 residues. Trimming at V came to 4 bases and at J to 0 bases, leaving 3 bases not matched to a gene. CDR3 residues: CASSTSGGSSYNEQFF. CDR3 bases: TGCGCCAGCAGCACTAGCGGGGGCAGCTCCTACAATGAGCAGTTCTTC. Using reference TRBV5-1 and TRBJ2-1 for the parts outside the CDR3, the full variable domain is KAGVTQTPRYLIKTRGQQVTLSCSPISGHRSVSWYQQTPGQGLQFLFEYFSETQRNKGNFPGRFSGRQFSNSRSEMNVSTLELGDSALYLCASSTSGGSSYNEQFFGPGTRLTVL.

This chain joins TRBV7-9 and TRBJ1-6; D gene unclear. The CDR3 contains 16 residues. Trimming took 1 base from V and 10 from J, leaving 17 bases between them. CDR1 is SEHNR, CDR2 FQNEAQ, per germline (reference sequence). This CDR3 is CASSLDPVGVGSPLHF. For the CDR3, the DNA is TGTGCCAGCAGCTTAGATCCGGTTGGAGTGGGATCACCCCTCCACTTT.

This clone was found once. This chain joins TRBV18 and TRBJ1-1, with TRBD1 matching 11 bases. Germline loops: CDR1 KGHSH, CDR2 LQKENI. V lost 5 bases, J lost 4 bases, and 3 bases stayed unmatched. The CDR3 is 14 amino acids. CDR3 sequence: CASSTGQGVTEAFF. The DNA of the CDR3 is TGTGCCAGCTCAACGGGACAGGGGGTCACTGAAGCTTTCTTT.

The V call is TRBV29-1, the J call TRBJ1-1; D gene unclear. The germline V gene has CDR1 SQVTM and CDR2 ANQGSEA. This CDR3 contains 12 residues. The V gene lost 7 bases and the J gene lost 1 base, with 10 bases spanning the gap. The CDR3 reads CSARGGNTEAFF. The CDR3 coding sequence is TGCAGCGCTCGAGGTGGGAACACTGAAGCTTTCTTT.

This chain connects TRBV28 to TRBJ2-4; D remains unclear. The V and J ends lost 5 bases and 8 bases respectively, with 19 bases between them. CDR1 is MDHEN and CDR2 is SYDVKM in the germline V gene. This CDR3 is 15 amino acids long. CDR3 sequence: CASSPEKSYLDIQYF. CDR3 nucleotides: TGTGCCAGCAGTCCCGAAAAATCCTATTTGGACATTCAGTACTTC.

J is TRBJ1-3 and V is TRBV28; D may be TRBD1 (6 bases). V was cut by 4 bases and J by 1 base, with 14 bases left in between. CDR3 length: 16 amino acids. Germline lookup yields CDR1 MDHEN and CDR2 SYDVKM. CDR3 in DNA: TGTGCCAGCAGTTCGACAGGCCTCGGATCTGGAAACACCATATATTTT. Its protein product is CASSSTGLGSGNTIYF. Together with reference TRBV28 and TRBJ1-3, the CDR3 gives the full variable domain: DVKVTQSSRYLVKRTGEKVFLECVQDMDHENMFWYRQDPGLGLRLIYFSYDVKMKEKGDIPEGYSVSREKKERFSLILESASTNQTSMYLCASSSTGLGSGNTIYFGEGSWLTVV.

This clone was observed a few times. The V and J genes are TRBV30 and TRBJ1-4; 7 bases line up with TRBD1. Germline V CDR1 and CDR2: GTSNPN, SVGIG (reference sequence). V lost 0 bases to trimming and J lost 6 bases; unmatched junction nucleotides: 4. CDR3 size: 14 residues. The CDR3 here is CAWSVQGSHEKLFF. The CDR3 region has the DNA TGTGCCTGGAGTGTACAGGGGTCCCATGAAAAACTGTTTTTT.

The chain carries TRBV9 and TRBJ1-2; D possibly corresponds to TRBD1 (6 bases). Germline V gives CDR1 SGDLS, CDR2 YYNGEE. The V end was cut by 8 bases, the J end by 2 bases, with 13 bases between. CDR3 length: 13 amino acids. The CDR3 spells CASTSQGNYGYTF. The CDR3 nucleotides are TGTGCCAGTACCTCTCAGGGGAACTATGGCTACACCTTC.

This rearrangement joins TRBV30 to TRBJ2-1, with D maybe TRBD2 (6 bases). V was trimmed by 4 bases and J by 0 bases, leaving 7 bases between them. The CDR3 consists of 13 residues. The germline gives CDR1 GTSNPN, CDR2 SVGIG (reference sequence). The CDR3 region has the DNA TGTGCCTGGACTAGCGCCTCCTACAATGAGCAGTTCTTC. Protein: CAWTSASYNEQFF.

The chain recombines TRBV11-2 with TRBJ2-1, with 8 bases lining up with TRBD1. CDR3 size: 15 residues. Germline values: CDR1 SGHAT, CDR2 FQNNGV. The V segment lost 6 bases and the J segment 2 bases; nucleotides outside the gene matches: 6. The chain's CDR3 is CASRPRTGTYNEQFF. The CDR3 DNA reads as TGTGCCAGCAGGCCGAGGACAGGGACCTACAATGAGCAGTTCTTC.

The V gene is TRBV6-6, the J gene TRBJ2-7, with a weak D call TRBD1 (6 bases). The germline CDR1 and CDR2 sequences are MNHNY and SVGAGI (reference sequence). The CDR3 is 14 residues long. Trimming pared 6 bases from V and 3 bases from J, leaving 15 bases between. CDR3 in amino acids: CASRHVGQDYEQYF. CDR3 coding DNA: TGTGCCAGCAGACACGTGGGACAAGACTACGAGCAGTACTTC.

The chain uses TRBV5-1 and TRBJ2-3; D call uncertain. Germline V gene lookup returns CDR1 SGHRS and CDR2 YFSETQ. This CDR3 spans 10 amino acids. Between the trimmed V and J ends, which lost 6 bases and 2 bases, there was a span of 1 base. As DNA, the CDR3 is TGCGCCAGCAACACAGATACGCAGTATTTT. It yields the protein CASNTDTQYF.

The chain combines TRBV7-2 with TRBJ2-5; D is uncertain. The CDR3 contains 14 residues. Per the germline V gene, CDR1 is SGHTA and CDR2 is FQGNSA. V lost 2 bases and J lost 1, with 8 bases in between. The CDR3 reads CASSLWAGQETQYF. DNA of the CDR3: TGTGCCAGCAGCTTATGGGCAGGCCAAGAGACCCAGTACTTC.